Below, 14 T cell receptor beta chains from the same sample are listed, as sequenced in a study of cytomegalovirus exposure and HLA in healthy donors. Profiled with immunoSEQ multiplex PCR; TCRdb holds only in-frame clones, not every one. The sample has around 100,000 clones; around 96% are singletons. The sample comprised PBMCs. The receptors were gathered from a woman younger than 30 in good health and CMV-seronegative.

V and J are TRBV5-4 and TRBJ2-5; 9 bases fit TRBD2. Germline lookup yields CDR1 SGHNT and CDR2 YYREEE (reference sequence). J lost 5 bases, V lost 1 base, and 3 bases had no gene match. The CDR3 contains 14 residues. CDR3 sequence: CASSLWTSDETQYF. In DNA form, the CDR3 reads TGTGCCAGCAGCTTGTGGACTAGCGACGAGACCCAGTACTTC.

In its sample, this clone was seen once. The chain carries TRBV7-2 and TRBJ2-5, with TRBD2 matching over 9 bases. There are 16 residues in the CDR3. Trimming at V came to 1 base and at J to 4 bases, leaving 7 bases not matched to a gene. CDR1 and CDR2 from the germline V gene are SGHTA and FQGNSA. As DNA, the CDR3 is TGTGCCAGCAGCTTAGGTAGCGGGAGAGCGGGAGAGACCCAGTACTTC. The encoded protein is CASSLGSGRAGETQYF.

The gene calls are TRBV27 and TRBJ2-1; D is possibly TRBD1 (6 bases). The CDR3 spans 15 residues. Trimming shortened V by 0 bases and J by 6 bases, and 12 bases separated the two germline ends. Germline lookup yields CDR1 MNHEY and CDR2 SMNVEV (reference sequence). The CDR3 region is CASSLSFRGANEQFF. In nucleotides, the CDR3 is TGTGCCAGCAGTTTATCGTTCAGGGGCGCCAATGAGCAGTTCTTC.

V and J are TRBV27 and TRBJ1-2; the D gene is possibly TRBD1 (6 bases). This CDR3 spans 11 amino acids. CDR1 is MNHEY, CDR2 SMNVEV, per germline (reference sequence). V shed 6 bases and J shed 7 bases, with 9 bases lying between them. CDR3 amino acids: CASSTGIGYTF. The CDR3 DNA follows: TGTGCCAGCAGCACAGGGATTGGCTACACCTTC.

V gene TRBV5-1 combines with J gene TRBJ2-2; TRBD2 matches 9 bases. The CDR3 length is 17 residues. The V and J ends lost 4 bases and 5 bases, in that order; junction bases with no gene match: 12. Germline V gene data show CDR1 as SGHRS and CDR2 as YFSETQ. As DNA, the CDR3 is TGCGCCAGCAGCCCGGCGGGGCTAGCGGGACGAACCGGGGAGCTGTTTTTT. Amino acid sequence: CASSPAGLAGRTGELFF.

This rearrangement joins TRBV6-6 to TRBJ2-2; possibly TRBD2 for D (5 bases). V was clipped by 6 bases and J by 7 bases, with 15 bases between them. CDR1 MNHNY and CDR2 SVGAGI come from the germline V gene (reference sequence). CDR3 length: 14 amino acids. The CDR3 bases are TGTGCCAGCAGCCGGACTTCCTACGGCGGGGAGCTGTTTTTT. Translating it yields CASSRTSYGGELFF.

The rearrangement uses TRBV2 and TRBJ2-3; 10 bases line up with TRBD2. J was trimmed by 3 bases and V by 5 bases; bases with no gene match: 8. From germline, CDR1 is SNHLY and CDR2 FYNNEI. CDR3 length: 16 amino acids. The CDR3 reads CASSPLAGGGTDTQYF. Here the CDR3 DNA reads TGTGCCAGCAGTCCGTTAGCGGGAGGAGGGACAGATACGCAGTATTTT.

The rearrangement links TRBV7-6 to TRBJ2-3; TRBD1 is a possible D gene (6 bases). V lost 5 bases and J 1 base, leaving 13 bases between the germline ends. This CDR3 has 15 residues. In germline, CDR1 is SGHVS, CDR2 FNYEAQ. In nucleotides, the CDR3 is TGTGCCAGCAGCCCCCGGGACACCGGCACAGATACGCAGTATTTT. As protein: CASSPRDTGTDTQYF.

This chain links TRBV10-3 with TRBJ2-1; 9 bases line up with TRBD2. CDR1 is ENHRY and CDR2 is SYGVKD in the germline V gene. The CDR3 loop spans 14 amino acids. V gave up 5 bases and J gave up 5 bases; unmatched junction bases: 4. The CDR3 DNA follows: TGTGCCATCAGTCGGGCGGGGGGGAACAATGAGCAGTTCTTC. Protein: CAISRAGGNNEQFF.

This chain connects TRBV9 to TRBJ2-3, with TRBD1 matching 11 bases. This CDR3 has 17 amino acids. CDR1 SGDLS and CDR2 YYNGEE come from the germline V gene. Trimming cost V 4 bases and J 2 bases; bases outside gene matches: 9. The CDR3 DNA reads TGTGCCAGCAGCCCATGGACAGGGGGCCTCAACACAGATACGCAGTATTTT. Its protein is CASSPWTGGLNTDTQYF.

The rearrangement joins TRBV7-6 to TRBJ1-2, with D possibly TRBD1 on 5 matching bases. The CDR3 totals 15 residues. The germline V gene encodes CDR1 SGHVS and CDR2 FNYEAQ. The ends were cut back, 2 bases at V and 9 bases at J, with 19 bases in the middle. The CDR3 spells CASSLNQGDVRSYTF. CDR3 coding DNA: TGTGCCAGCAGCTTAAATCAGGGCGACGTTAGAAGCTACACCTTC.

The V gene is TRBV5-1, the J gene TRBJ1-2; 9 positions match TRBD1. This CDR3 is built from 16 residues. Trimming cost V 7 bases and J 4 bases; bases outside gene matches: 14. The germline V gene has CDR1 SGHRS and CDR2 YFSETQ. The CDR3 loop reads CASPTVRTGDLYGYTF. The CDR3 region has the DNA TGCGCCAGCCCAACTGTCCGGACAGGGGATCTCTATGGCTACACCTTC.

The genes are TRBV7-9 and TRBJ1-2, with D perhaps TRBD1 (6 bases). Germline assignment: CDR1 SEHNR and CDR2 FQNEAQ (reference sequence). The CDR3 totals 14 residues. The V and J ends lost 4 bases and 4 bases respectively, with 13 bases between them. CDR3 sequence (DNA): TGTGCCAGCAGCTCGGGTTGGACAGTCTATGGCTACACCTTC. Its protein is CASSSGWTVYGYTF.

The chain carries TRBV5-1 and TRBJ2-7, with 7 positions matching TRBD1. This CDR3 region has 13 residues. Germline V gene data show CDR1 as SGHRS and CDR2 as YFSETQ. The J segment lost 6 bases and the V segment lost 2 bases, leaving 5 bases of the junction unmatched. CDR3: CASSFQQGTEQYF. CDR3 bases: TGCGCCAGCAGCTTCCAACAGGGGACCGAGCAGTACTTC.